This note documents a single T cell receptor (beta chain) sequence. Molecular barcoding with unique molecular identifiers was used for the TCRbeta library. TCRdb reanalysed the PCR reads using MiXCR and keeps one entry per CDR3 protein. The sample yields 400,000 to 500,000 distinct CDR3 sequences, roughly 10% seen once. This entry comes from a study of T-cell reconstitution after alpha-beta-depleted transplantation in children. Germline V lookup: CDR1 LNHNV, CDR2 YYDKDF (reference sequence). This CDR3 spans 15 amino acids. Trimming cost V 2 bases and J 4 bases; bases outside gene matches: 2. The clonotype was recovered from a human donor who donated a stem cell graft to a child with acute myeloid leukemia. The specimen comprised PBMCs from the stem cell graft donor, sampled from the stem cell graft. The rearrangement joins TRBV15 to TRBJ2-5; the match to TRBD1 covers 12 bases. CDR3 sequence: CATSRSGQGAETQYF. The DNA of the CDR3 is TGTGCCACCAGCAGATCGGGACAGGGGGCAGAGACCCAGTACTTC. Based on the CDR3 plus reference TRBV15 and TRBJ2-5, the full variable domain is DAMVIQNPRYQVTQFGKPVTLSCSQTLNHNVMYWYQQKSSQAPKLLFHYYDKDFNNEADTPDNFQSRRPNTSFCFLDIRSPGLGDTAMYLCATSRSGQGAETQYFGPGTRLLVL.